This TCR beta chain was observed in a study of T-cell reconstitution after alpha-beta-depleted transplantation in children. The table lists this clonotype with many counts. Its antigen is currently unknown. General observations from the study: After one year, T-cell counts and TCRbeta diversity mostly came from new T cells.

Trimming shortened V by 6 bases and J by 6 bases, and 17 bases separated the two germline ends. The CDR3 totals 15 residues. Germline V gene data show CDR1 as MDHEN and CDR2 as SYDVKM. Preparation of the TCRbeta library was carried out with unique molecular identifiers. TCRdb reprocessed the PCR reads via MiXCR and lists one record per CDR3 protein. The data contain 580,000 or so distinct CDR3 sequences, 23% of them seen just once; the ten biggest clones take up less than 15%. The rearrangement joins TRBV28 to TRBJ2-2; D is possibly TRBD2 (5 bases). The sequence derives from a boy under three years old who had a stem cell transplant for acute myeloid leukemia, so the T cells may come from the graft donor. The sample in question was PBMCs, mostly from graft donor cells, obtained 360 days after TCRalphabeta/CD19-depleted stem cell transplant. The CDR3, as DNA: TGTGCCAGCAGGGTCTTGGGAGTGTCCGCCGGGGAGCTGTTTTTT. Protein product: CASRVLGVSAGELFF.